Here is one TCR beta chain with its context. The data originate from a study of cytomegalovirus exposure and HLA in healthy donors. Amplification used 60 Vbeta primers and 13 Jbeta primers. Sequencing was performed with immunoSEQ multiplex PCR; in TCRdb, only in-frame clones are kept and a portion is missing. The sample includes 30,000 to 35,000 clones. V was clipped by 2 bases and J by 10 bases, with 11 bases between them. Germline assignment: CDR1 GTSNPN and CDR2 SVGIG (reference sequence). This CDR3 has 11 residues. Sequencing used PBMCs. V gene TRBV30 combines with J gene TRBJ1-1; a weak D match, TRBD1 (5 bases). This TCR came from a woman in her forties in good health and CMV-seropositive. CDR3 nucleotide sequence: TGTGCCTGGAGTAGGTCGGGGGGAGCTTTCTTT. This gives the protein CAWSRSGGAFF.